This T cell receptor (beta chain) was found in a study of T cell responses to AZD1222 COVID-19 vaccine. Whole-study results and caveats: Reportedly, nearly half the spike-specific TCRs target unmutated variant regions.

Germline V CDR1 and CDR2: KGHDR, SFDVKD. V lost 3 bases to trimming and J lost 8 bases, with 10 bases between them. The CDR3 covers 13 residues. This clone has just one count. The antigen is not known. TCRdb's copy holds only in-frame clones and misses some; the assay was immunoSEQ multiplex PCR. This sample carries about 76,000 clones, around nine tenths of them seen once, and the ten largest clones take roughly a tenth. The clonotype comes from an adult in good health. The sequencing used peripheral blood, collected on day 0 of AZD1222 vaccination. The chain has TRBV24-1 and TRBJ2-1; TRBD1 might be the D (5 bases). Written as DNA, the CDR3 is TGTGCCACCAGTGATGCAGGGATCGATGAGCAGTTCTTC. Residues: CATSDAGIDEQFF.